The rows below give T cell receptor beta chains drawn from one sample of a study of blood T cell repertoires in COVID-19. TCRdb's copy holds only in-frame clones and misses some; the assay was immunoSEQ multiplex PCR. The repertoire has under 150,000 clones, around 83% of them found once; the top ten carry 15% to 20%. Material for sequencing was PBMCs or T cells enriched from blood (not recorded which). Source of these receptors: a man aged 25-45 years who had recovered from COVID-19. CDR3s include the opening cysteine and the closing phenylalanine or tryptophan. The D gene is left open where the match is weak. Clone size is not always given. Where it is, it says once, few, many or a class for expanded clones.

TGTGCCAGCAGTACCCAGGGACAGGAAGGGTCCGGCTACACCTTC	CASSTQGQEGSGYTF	TRBD1	TRBV6-6	15	TRBJ1-2	.
TGTGCCAGCAGGATTGACAGGGTCCATGGCTACACCTTC	CASRIDRVHGYTF	TRBD1	TRBV6-5	13	TRBJ1-2	.
TGCAGCGCCCGGGGGAGGCACGACGAGCAGTACTTC	CSARGRHDEQYF	.	TRBV29-1	12	TRBJ2-7	.
TGTGCCTGGAGTTCGATACTAGCGGGTTTCGATGAGCAGTTCTTC	CAWSSILAGFDEQFF	TRBD2	TRBV30	15	TRBJ2-1	few
TGTGCCAGCTCACCCGGGACAGCTAACACCGGGGAGCTGTTTTTT	CASSPGTANTGELFF	TRBD1	TRBV18	15	TRBJ2-2	.
TGTGCCAGCTCGGTCAGCGGTGGAACCTACGAGCAGTACTTC	CASSVSGGTYEQYF	.	TRBV13	14	TRBJ2-7	.
TGTGCCAGCAGCCGCGACAGGGGGCGGACTGAAGCTTTCTTT	CASSRDRGRTEAFF	TRBD1	TRBV7-9	14	TRBJ1-1	.
TGTGCCAGCAGTGCCTGGGACAGGGGGAGGGAAAAACTGTTTTTT	CASSAWDRGREKLFF	TRBD1	TRBV2	15	TRBJ1-4	.
TGTGCCAGCAGTGACGCCGGGTCTCGGGGCAATCAGCCCCAGCATTTT	CASSDAGSRGNQPQHF	.	TRBV2	16	TRBJ1-5	.
TGCGCCAGCAGCCCTCCCCCCGGGACAGCTCAGACCAATGAGCAGTTCTTC	CASSPPPGTAQTNEQFF	TRBD1	TRBV4-1	17	TRBJ2-1	.
TGTGCCAGCAGTGCGTCGGGGGGAATAACAGATACGCAGTATTTT	CASSASGGITDTQYF	TRBD2	TRBV6-4	15	TRBJ2-3	.
TGTGCCAGCAGCCTCAGGGACAGGGATAATGAAAAACTGTTTTTT	CASSLRDRDNEKLFF	TRBD1	TRBV5-4	15	TRBJ1-4	.